The next 15 T cell receptor beta chains were all read from a single sample in a study of spatial heterogeneity in lung cancer. Time point described: blood at routine non-recurrence follow-up after resection. In each case, whole RNA from tumor, nontumor lung or frozen PBMC was sequenced unsorted. TCRdb fed the 5' RACE reads into MiXCR, producing one record per CDR3 protein. The table records about 120,000 distinct CDR3 sequences, 12% of them present only once. The sample here was PBMCs, taken at follow-up. The receptors derive from a male donor with early-stage non-small cell lung cancer.

This clonotype was counted a single time. At one end the junction does not follow the germline gene, possibly because of a read error. The V and J genes are TRBV18 and TRBJ2-3; perhaps TRBD1 as D (6 bases). Germline CDR1 KGHSH, CDR2 LQKENI. The CDR3 consists of 16 residues. The DNA of the CDR3 is TGTGCCAGCTCATCACCCAGGGGTCGTGGGACAGATACGCAGTATTTT. Translation gives CASSSPRGRGTDTQYF.

The V and J genes are TRBV20-1 and TRBJ2-2, with 7 nucleotides matching TRBD1. J was trimmed by 4 bases and V by 4 bases; bases with no gene match: 6. Germline V gene sequence: CDR1 DFQATT, CDR2 SNEGSKA (reference sequence). The CDR3 sequence is 14 residues long. Here the CDR3 reads CSATTGTVTGELFF. The CDR3 nucleotides read TGCAGTGCTACCACCGGGACAGTCACCGGGGAGCTGTTTTTT.

At least ten counts were recorded for this clonotype. The genes are TRBV9 and TRBJ2-2, with D perhaps TRBD1 (6 bases). CDR1 and CDR2 (germline): SGDLS, YYNGEE. The V gene lost 5 bases and the J gene lost 8 bases, with 16 bases spanning the gap. The CDR3 is made up of 14 amino acids. The CDR3 loop reads CASSTQGVAGELFF. CDR3 nucleotides: TGTGCCAGCAGTACACAGGGCGTTGCGGGGGAGCTGTTTTTT.

This clonotype was detected many times. This chain uses TRBV20-1 with TRBJ1-1, with 8 bases aligning to TRBD1. The V gene end was trimmed by 5 bases and the J gene end by 4 bases; junction bases not matched to a gene: 18. There are 17 residues in the CDR3. Germline-derived CDR1 and CDR2 are DFQATT and SNEGSKA (reference sequence). The CDR3: CSAPARTGTGLGTEAFF. CDR3 sequence (DNA): TGCAGTGCTCCCGCGAGGACCGGGACAGGTCTGGGCACTGAAGCTTTCTTT.

The chain recombines TRBV5-1 with TRBJ1-2, with D unclear. V was clipped by 3 bases and J by 8 bases, with 17 bases between them. There are 14 residues in the CDR3. Per the germline V gene, CDR1 is SGHRS and CDR2 is YFSETQ. CDR3 sequence: CASSSGTEAGGYTF. The CDR3 coding sequence is TGCGCCAGCAGCTCTGGAACGGAGGCGGGAGGCTACACCTTC.

This clonotype was counted ten times or more. The chain recombines TRBV4-3 with TRBJ1-5; the match to TRBD1 covers 7 bases. The CDR3 is 14 amino acids. V lost 4 bases and J lost 3; bases outside the gene matches: 3. The germline CDR1 and CDR2 sequences are LGHNA and YSLEER. The CDR3 nucleotides are TGCGCCAGCAGCCGAGGGACAGACAATCAGCCCCAGCATTTT. It codes for CASSRGTDNQPQHF.

This sequence joins TRBV3-1 and TRBJ1-2; no definite D call. This CDR3 has 14 residues. The V end was cut by 4 bases, the J end by 2 bases, with 11 bases between. CDR1 and CDR2 from the germline V gene are LGHDT and YNNKEL (reference sequence). DNA for the CDR3: TGTGCCAGCAGCCCGTCCCCCGACAACTATGGCTACACCTTC. It specifies CASSPSPDNYGYTF.

This rearrangement joins TRBV28 to TRBJ2-5, with D perhaps matching TRBD1 (5 bases). The CDR3 is made up of 12 amino acids. The V end was cut by 7 bases, the J end by 3 bases, with 9 bases between. From germline, CDR1 is MDHEN and CDR2 SYDVKM. CDR3 protein: CASKSTEETQYF. The DNA for the CDR3 is TGTGCCAGCAAATCGACAGAAGAGACCCAGTACTTC.

V and J are TRBV4-2 and TRBJ1-1, with a possible D match to TRBD1 (5 bases). With 1 base removed from V and 5 bases from J, the gap between germline ends came to 20 bases. Germline V CDR1 and CDR2: LGHNA, YNFKEQ. The length of the CDR3 is 17 residues. DNA for the CDR3: TGTGCCAGCAGCCAAGCCCTTGACGTCGGGGCGGGAACTGAAGCTTTCTTT. Translated: CASSQALDVGAGTEAFF.

This clonotype showed up just a few times. The chain recombines TRBV11-2 with TRBJ2-2, with 9 bases lining up with TRBD1. V shed 0 bases and J 7 bases; nucleotides not matched to a gene: 9. The CDR3 consists of 17 residues. From germline, CDR1 is SGHAT and CDR2 FQNNGV. Here the CDR3 reads CASSLDGRTGVVGELFF. Here the CDR3 DNA reads TGTGCCAGCAGCTTAGACGGAAGGACAGGGGTTGTCGGGGAGCTGTTTTTT.

This clonotype occurred a few times. The CDR3 bases are TGTGCCAGCAGCTTGACGGCAAGCAATGAGCAGTTCTTC. It is translated as CASSLTASNEQFF. V and J are TRBV11-2 and TRBJ2-1; no reliable D call. Trimming shortened V by 3 bases and J by 6 bases, and 9 bases separated the two germline ends. The CDR3 length is 13 residues. Germline values: CDR1 SGHAT, CDR2 FQNNGV.

About this clonotype itself: One end of the junction varies from germline; a read error may be responsible. The chain combines TRBV24-1 with TRBJ2-1; TRBD1 aligns across 8 bases. Germline V lookup: CDR1 KGHDR, CDR2 SFDVKD. This CDR3 spans 14 amino acids. CDR3 nucleotides: TGTGCCACCAGTGAGCCGACAGGGGAACGCTCTTGGATCTTC. Translating it yields CATSEPTGERSWIF.

The rearrangement joins TRBV7-8 to TRBJ1-1; the D is unclear. Germline V lookup: CDR1 SGHVS, CDR2 FQNEAQ. The CDR3 spans 13 residues. The V gene lost 1 base and the J gene lost 1 base, with 4 bases spanning the gap. As DNA, the CDR3 is TGTGCCAGCAGCTTAGAACAGAACACTGAAGCTTTCTTT. This encodes CASSLEQNTEAFF.

The chain recombines TRBV5-8 with TRBJ1-5, with D hard to call. The CDR3 length is 13 residues. V was pared by 7 bases and J by 4 bases, with 12 bases between. The germline V gene has CDR1 SGHTS and CDR2 YDEGEE. CDR3 DNA sequence: TGTGCCAGCCCCTCGCCAGGAAATCAGCCCCAGCATTTT. It is translated as CASPSPGNQPQHF.

The chain combines TRBV9 with TRBJ2-7; 9 bases align to TRBD1. After removal of 4 bases from V and 4 bases from J, the junction contained 3 bases not matched to a gene. This CDR3 comprises 13 residues. CDR1 and CDR2 from the germline V gene are SGDLS and YYNGEE. The CDR3 sequence is CASSTGGRYEQYF. The CDR3 coding sequence is TGTGCCAGCAGCACAGGGGGCCGGTACGAGCAGTACTTC.